This T cell receptor (beta chain) appears in the sequencing data of a study of blood T cell repertoires in COVID-19. Trimming removed 4 bases at V and 2 bases at J, with 15 bases between. The CDR3 spans 16 residues. The V gene's germline CDR1 is MNHNY and CDR2 SVGAGI (reference sequence). Libraries were prepared by immunoSEQ multiplex PCR; TCRdb keeps only in-frame clonotypes and omits some of them. The data contain roughly 230,000 clones, around 88% of them seen just once; the ten biggest clones take up around 7.9%. This clone appeared once. The chain couples TRBV6-6 to TRBJ1-5; a weak D match, TRBD1 (6 bases). The receptor was derived from a man aged 40-49 years with active or convalescent COVID-19. The specimen sequenced was peripheral blood. DNA of the CDR3: TGTGCCAGCAGTTCCCCAACAGGGATCGGCAATCAGCCCCAGCATTTT. This gives the protein CASSSPTGIGNQPQHF.